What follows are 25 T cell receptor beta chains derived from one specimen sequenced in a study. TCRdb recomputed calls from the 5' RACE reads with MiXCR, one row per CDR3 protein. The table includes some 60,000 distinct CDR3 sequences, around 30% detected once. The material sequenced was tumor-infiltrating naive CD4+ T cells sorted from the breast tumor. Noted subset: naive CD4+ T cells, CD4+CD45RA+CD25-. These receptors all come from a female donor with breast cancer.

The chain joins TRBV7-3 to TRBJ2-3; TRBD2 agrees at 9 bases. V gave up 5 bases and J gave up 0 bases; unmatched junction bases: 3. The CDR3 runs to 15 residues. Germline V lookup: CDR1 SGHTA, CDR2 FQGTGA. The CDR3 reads CASSKRGASTDTQYF. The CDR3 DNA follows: TGTGCCAGCAGCAAGCGGGGGGCTAGCACAGATACGCAGTATTTT.

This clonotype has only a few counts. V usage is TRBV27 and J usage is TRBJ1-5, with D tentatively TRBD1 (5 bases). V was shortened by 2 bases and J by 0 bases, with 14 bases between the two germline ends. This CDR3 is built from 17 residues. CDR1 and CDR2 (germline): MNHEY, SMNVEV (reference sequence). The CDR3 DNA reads TGTGCCAGCAGTTTAAGGGGCAGAACGAATAGCAATCAGCCCCAGCATTTT. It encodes CASSLRGRTNSNQPQHF.

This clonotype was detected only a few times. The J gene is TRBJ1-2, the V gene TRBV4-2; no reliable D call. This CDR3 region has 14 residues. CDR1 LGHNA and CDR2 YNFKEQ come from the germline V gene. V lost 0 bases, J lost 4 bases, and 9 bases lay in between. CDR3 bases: TGTGCCAGCAGCCAAGAGGTTTTCGGCTATGGCTACACCTTC. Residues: CASSQEVFGYGYTF.

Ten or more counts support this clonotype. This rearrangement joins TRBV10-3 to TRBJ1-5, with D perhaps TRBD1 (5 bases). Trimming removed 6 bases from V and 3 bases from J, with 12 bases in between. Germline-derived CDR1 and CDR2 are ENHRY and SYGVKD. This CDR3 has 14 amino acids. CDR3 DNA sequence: TGTGCCATCAGCGGGGGGAGTAACAATCAGCCCCAGCATTTT. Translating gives CAISGGSNNQPQHF.

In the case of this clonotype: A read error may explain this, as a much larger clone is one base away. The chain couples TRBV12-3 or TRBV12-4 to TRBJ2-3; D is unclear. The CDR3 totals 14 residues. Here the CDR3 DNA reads TGTACCAGCAGTTTAACGGTAGGCACAGATACGCAGTATTTT. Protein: CTSSLTVGTDTQYF.

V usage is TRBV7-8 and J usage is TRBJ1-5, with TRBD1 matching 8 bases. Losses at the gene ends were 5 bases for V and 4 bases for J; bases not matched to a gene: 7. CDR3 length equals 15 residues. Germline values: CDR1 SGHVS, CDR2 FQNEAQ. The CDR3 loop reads CASSERDRLNQPQHF. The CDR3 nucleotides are TGTGCCAGCAGCGAACGGGACAGGCTAAATCAGCCCCAGCATTTT.

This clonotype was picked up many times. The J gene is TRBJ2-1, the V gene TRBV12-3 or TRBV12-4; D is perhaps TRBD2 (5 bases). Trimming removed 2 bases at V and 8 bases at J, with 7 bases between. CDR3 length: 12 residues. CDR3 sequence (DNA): TGTGCCAGCAGTTTATCGCGGGATGAGCAGTTCTTC. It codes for CASSLSRDEQFF.

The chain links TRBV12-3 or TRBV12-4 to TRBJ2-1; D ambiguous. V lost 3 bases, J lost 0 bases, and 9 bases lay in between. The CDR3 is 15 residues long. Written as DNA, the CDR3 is TGTGCCAGCAGTTTTGATCTCAGCTCCTACAATGAGCAGTTCTTC. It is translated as CASSFDLSSYNEQFF.

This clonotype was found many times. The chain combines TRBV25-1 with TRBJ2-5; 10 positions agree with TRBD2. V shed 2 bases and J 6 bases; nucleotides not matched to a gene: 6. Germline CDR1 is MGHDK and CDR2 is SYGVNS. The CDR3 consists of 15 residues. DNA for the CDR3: TGTGCCAGCAGTGAAGAGGGGGGACTAGCGAAGACCCAGTACTTC. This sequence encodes CASSEEGGLAKTQYF. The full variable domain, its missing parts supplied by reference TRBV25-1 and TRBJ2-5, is EADIYQTPRYLVIGTGKKITLECSQTMGHDKMYWYQQDPGMELHLIHYSYGVNSTEKGDLSSESTVSRIRTEHFPLTLESARPSHTSQYLCASSEEGGLAKTQYFGPGTRLLVL.

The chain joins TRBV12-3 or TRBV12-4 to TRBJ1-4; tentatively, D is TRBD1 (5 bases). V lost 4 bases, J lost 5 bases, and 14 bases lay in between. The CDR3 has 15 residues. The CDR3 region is CASSYPAGSNEKLFF. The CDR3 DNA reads TGTGCCAGCAGTTACCCAGCAGGGTCAAATGAAAAACTGTTTTTT.

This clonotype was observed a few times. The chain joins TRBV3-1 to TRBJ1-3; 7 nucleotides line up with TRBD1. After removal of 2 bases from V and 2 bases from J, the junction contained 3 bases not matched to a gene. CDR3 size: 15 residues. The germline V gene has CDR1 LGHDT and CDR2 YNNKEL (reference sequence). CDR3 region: CASSQNTGAGNTIYF. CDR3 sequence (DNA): TGTGCCAGCAGCCAAAATACAGGGGCTGGAAACACCATATATTTT.

The CDR3 nucleotides are TGCGCCAGCAGCTTGGGCGTAACCAAAAACATTCAGTACTTC. Translating gives CASSLGVTKNIQYF. The chain links TRBV5-1 to TRBJ2-4; no clear D gene. Germline V gives CDR1 SGHRS, CDR2 YFSETQ. CDR3 length: 14 amino acids. Trimming removed 0 bases at V and 2 bases at J, with 6 bases between.

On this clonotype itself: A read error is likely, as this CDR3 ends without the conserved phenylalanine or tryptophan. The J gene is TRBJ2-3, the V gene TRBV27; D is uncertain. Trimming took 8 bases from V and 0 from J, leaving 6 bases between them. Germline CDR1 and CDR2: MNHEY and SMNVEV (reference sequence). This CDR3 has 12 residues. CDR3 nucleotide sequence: TGTGCCAGCTATGATAGCACAGATACGCAGTATCTT. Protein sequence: CASYDSTDTQYL.

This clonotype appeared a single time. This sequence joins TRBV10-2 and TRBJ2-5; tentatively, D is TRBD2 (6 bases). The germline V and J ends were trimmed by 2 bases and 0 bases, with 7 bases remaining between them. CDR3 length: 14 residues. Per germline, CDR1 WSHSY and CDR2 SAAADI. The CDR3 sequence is CASSERGYQETQYF. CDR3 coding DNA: TGCGCCAGCAGTGAGCGGGGGTACCAAGAGACCCAGTACTTC.

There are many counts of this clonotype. In nucleotides, the CDR3 is TGCAGTGCCTTAAAGGGGGGGGAGAACACTGAAGCTTTCTTT. It is translated as CSALKGGENTEAFF. The J gene is TRBJ1-1, the V gene TRBV20-1; D possibly corresponds to TRBD1 (6 bases). Trimming removed 6 bases at V and 1 base at J, with 15 bases between. Germline CDR1 DFQATT, CDR2 SNEGSKA (reference sequence). The CDR3 runs to 14 residues.

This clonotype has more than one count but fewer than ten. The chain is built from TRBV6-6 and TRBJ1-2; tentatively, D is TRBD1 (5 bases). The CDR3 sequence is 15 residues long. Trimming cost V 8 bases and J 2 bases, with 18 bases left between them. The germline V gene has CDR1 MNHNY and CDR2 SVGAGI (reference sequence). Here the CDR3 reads CASRTVGGVNYGYTF. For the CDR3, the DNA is TGTGCCAGCCGGACCGTCGGGGGGGTCAACTATGGCTACACCTTC.

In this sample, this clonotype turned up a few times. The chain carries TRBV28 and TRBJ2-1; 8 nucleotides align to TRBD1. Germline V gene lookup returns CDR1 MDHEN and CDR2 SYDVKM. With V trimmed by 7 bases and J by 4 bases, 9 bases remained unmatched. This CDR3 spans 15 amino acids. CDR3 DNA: TGTGCCAGCACCAACAGGGGGAGGTCGTACAATGAGCAGTTCTTC. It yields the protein CASTNRGRSYNEQFF.

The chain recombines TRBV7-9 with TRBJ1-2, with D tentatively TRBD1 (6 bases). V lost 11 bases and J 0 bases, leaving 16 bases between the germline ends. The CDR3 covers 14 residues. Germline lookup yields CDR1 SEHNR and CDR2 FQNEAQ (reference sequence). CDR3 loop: CAAPGGGTNYGYTF. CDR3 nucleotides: TGTGCCGCCCCCGGAGGGGGGACTAACTATGGCTACACCTTC.

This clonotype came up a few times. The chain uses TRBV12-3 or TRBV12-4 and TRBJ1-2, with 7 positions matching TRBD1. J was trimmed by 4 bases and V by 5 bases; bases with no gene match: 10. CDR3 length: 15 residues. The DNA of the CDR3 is TGTGCCAGCAGTCTTAGGACAGGTCGCGGCTATGGCTACACCTTC. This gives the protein CASSLRTGRGYGYTF.

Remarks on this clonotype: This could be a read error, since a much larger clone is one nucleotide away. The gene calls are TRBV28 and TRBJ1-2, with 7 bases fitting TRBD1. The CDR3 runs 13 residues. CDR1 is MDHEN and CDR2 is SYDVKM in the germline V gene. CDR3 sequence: CASGGQANYSYTF. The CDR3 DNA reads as TGTGCCAGCGGAGGACAGGCTAACTATAGCTACACCTTC.

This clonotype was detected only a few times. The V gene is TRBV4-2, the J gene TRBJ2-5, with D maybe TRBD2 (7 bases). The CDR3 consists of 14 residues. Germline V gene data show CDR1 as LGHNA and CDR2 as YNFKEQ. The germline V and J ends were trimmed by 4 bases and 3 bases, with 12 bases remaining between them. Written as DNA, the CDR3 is TGTGCCAGCAGCCGGGGGGGGGCAGAAGAGACCCAGTACTTC. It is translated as CASSRGGAEETQYF.

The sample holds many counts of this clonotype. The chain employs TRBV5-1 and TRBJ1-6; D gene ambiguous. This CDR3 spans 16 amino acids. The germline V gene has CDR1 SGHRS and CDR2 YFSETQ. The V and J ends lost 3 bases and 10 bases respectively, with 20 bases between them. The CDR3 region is CASSSGYREKGSPLHF. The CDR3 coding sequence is TGCGCCAGCAGCTCTGGTTATAGGGAGAAAGGATCACCCCTCCACTTT.

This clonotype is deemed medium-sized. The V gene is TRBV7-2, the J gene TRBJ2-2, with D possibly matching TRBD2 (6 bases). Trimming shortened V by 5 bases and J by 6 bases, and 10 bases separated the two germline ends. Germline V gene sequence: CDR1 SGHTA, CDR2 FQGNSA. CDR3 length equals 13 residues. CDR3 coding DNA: TGTGCCAGCAGCCGGCCGGGGGCCGGGGAGCTGTTTTTT. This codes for CASSRPGAGELFF.

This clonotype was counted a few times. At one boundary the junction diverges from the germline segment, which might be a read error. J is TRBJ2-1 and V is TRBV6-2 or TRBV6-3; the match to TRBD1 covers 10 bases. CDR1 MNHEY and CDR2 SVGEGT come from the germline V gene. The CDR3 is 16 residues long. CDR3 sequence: CASSYSSGTGEDEQLF. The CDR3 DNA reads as TGTGCCAGCAGTTACTCGAGTGGGACAGGGGAAGATGAGCAGCTCTTC.

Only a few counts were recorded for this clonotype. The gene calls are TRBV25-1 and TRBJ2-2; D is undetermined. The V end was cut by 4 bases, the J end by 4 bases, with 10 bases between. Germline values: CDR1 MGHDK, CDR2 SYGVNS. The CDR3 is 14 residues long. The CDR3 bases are TGTGCCAGCAGTGGCCAGGACGGCACCGGGGAGCTGTTTTTT. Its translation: CASSGQDGTGELFF.